What follows describes a single T cell receptor beta chain. Living in under 30 US areas, the participants were between roughly 18 and 90 years of age. This entry comes from a study of blood T cell repertoires in COVID-19. Germline V gene lookup returns CDR1 MNHEY and CDR2 SVGAGI. The CDR3 runs to 13 residues. V lost 7 bases and J lost 6; bases outside the gene matches: 7. Data came from immunoSEQ multiplex PCR; TCRdb stores just in-frame clones and leaves some out. The table shows some 340,000 clones, with roughly 86% occurring only once. This sequence was found in a woman aged 25 to 39 who had recovered from COVID-19. The genes are TRBV6-5 and TRBJ2-7, with 9 bases aligning to TRBD1. The source material was PBMCs or T cells enriched from blood (not recorded which). DNA for the CDR3: TGTGCCAGCACTGGACAGGGGCTTGGCGAGCAGTACTTC. This translates into CASTGQGLGEQYF.